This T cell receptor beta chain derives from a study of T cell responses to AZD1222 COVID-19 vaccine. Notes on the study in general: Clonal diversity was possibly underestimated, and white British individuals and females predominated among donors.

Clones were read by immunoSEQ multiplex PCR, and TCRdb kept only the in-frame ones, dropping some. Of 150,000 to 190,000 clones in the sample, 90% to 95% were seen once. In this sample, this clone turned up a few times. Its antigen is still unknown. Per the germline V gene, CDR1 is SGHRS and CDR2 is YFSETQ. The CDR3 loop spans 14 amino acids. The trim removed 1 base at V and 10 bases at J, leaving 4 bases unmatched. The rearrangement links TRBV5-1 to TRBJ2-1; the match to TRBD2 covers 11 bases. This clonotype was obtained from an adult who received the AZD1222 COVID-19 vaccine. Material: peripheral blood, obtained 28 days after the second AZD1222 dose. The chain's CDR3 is CASSLRLAGGEQFF. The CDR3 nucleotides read TGCGCCAGCAGCTTGCGGCTAGCGGGGGGCGAGCAGTTCTTC.